These 5 T cell receptor beta chains share one sample of origin, sequenced in a study of cytomegalovirus exposure and HLA in healthy donors. Primers: 60 Vbeta forward and 13 Jbeta reverse. The assay was immunoSEQ multiplex PCR, and TCRdb's table has in-frame clones only and misses some. The sample yields 150,000 to 200,000 clones, approximately 88% seen once. Sequences were obtained from PBMCs. The receptors stem from a boy aged 2-15 years in good health and CMV-seronegative.

This sequence joins TRBV11-2 and TRBJ2-5, with 10 positions matching TRBD2. Germline CDR1 reads SGHAT; CDR2 reads FQNNGV. The CDR3 covers 17 residues. J lost 4 bases, V lost 5 bases, and 13 bases had no gene match. The CDR3 coding sequence is TGTGCCAGCAGCCCATCACTGGGGCTAGCGGGAGCAGAGACCCAGTACTTC. Amino acid sequence: CASSPSLGLAGAETQYF.

This chain links TRBV18 with TRBJ1-5; D is unclear. The CDR3 runs 18 residues. Deletions cut 1 base from V and 0 bases from J, with 16 bases between. CDR1 is KGHSH, CDR2 LQKENI, per germline. In DNA form, the CDR3 reads TGTGCCAGCTCACCACGGGAAGCGGGGATTTATAGCAATCAGCCCCAGCATTTT. As protein: CASSPREAGIYSNQPQHF. Combining the CDR3 with reference TRBV18 and TRBJ1-5 gives the whole variable domain NAGVMQNPRHLVRRRGQEARLRCSPMKGHSHVYWYRQLPEEGLKFMVYLQKENIIDESGMPKERFSAEFPKEGPSILRIQQVVRGDSAAYFCASSPREAGIYSNQPQHFGDGTRLSIL.

The chain recombines TRBV19 with TRBJ2-7; TRBD2 matches at 9 bases. V was clipped by 5 bases and J by 3 bases; unmatched bases: 8. Germline V gives CDR1 LNHDA, CDR2 SQIVND (reference sequence). The CDR3 length is 15 residues. In DNA, the CDR3 is TGTGCCAGTAGTCCACGGACTAGCGCTAGCTACGAGCAGTACTTC. Its translation: CASSPRTSASYEQYF.

The V gene is TRBV5-1, the J gene TRBJ2-5; TRBD1 matches 9 bases. V trimming: 4 bases; J trimming: 4 bases; junction bases outside the gene matches: 8. Germline CDR1 is SGHRS and CDR2 is YFSETQ. This CDR3 is built from 15 residues. CDR3 coding DNA: TGCGCCAGCAGCCCGGAGGGGGGACAGGGAGAGACCCAGTACTTC. Its translation: CASSPEGGQGETQYF.

This clone turned up a few times. The rearrangement uses TRBV2 and TRBJ1-5; D remains unclear. This CDR3 is built from 13 residues. Germline V gene sequence: CDR1 SNHLY, CDR2 FYNNEI. V shed 7 bases and J shed 7 bases, with 14 bases lying between them. Here the CDR3 DNA reads TGTGCCAGCAATGCCCAACTCCTCCAGCCCCAGCATTTT. It yields the protein CASNAQLLQPQHF.